Listed below are T cell receptor beta chains from one sample, sequenced in a study of beta chain features in type 1 diabetes. Clones were sequenced by immunoSEQ multiplex PCR, and TCRdb holds only the in-frame ones, with some missing. Among about 240,000 clones listed, around 13% were seen once. Sequencing was carried out using naive CD4+ T cells from blood. The source of these receptors is a man aged 30 to 39 with type 1 diabetes. Each CDR3 is given with its conserved first and last residue. A D gene is named only where the DNA matches it firmly. Clone size is shown for a subset of rows, as once, few, many or a class of expanded clone.

NA	TRBJ2-5	NA	TRBV7-2	TGTGCCAGCAGCTTAGCCGGGACAGCGGGTCTAGTAGCCCAGTACTTC	CASSLAGTAGLVAQYF
NA	TRBJ2-1	NA	TRBV18	TGTGCCAGCTCACCACAGGAGCACTCCTACAATGAGCAGTTCTTC	CASSPQEHSYNEQFF
NA	TRBJ2-5	TRBD1	TRBV29-1	TGCAGCTCCAAAGGACAGGGTGCAGAGACCCAGTACTTC	CSSKGQGAETQYF
NA	TRBJ2-7	TRBD2	TRBV7-2	TGTGCCAGCAGCTTAAGCACTAGCGCTTCCTACGAGCAGTACTTC	CASSLSTSASYEQYF
NA	TRBJ2-2	TRBD1	TRBV15	TGTGCCACCAGCTCGGGACAGGGGAACACCGGGGAGCTGTTTTTT	CATSSGQGNTGELFF
few	TRBJ1-2	TRBD1	TRBV6-6	TGTGCCAGCAGTTACCGGGACAGGGGATATGGCTACACCTTC	CASSYRDRGYGYTF
NA	TRBJ2-3	TRBD2	TRBV5-1	TGCGCCTCTACCCGTGAGACTAGCATGACAGATACGCAGTATTTT	CASTRETSMTDTQYF
NA	TRBJ2-6	TRBD1	TRBV4-2	TGTGCCAGCAGCCCGGGACAGGGGAGGCCCTCTGGGGCCAACGTCCTGACTTTC	CASSPGQGRPSGANVLTF
NA	TRBJ2-1	TRBD2	TRBV14	TGTGCCAGCAGCCAAGTCGGGAGGGGCTGGGATGAGCAGTTCTTC	CASSQVGRGWDEQFF
NA	TRBJ2-5	TRBD2	TRBV20-1	TGCAGTGGCCTAGCGGAAGAGACCCAGTACTTC	CSGLAEETQYF
NA	TRBJ2-2	TRBD1	TRBV5-1	TGCGCCAGCAGCTTGCGGGGACAGGGGACCGGGGAGCTGTTTTTT	CASSLRGQGTGELFF
NA	TRBJ1-4	TRBD1	TRBV7-9	TGTGCCAGCAGCCCGACAGGGTATAATGAAAAACTGTTTTTT	CASSPTGYNEKLFF
few	TRBJ2-3	NA	TRBV10-3	TGTGCCATCAGTGAGGCGGCTAGCACAGATACGCAGTATTTT	CAISEAASTDTQYF
NA	TRBJ2-3	TRBD2	TRBV15	TGTGCCACCAGCAGGCCCGATCGGGGGAGGGAGGATACGCAGTATTTT	CATSRPDRGREDTQYF
NA	TRBJ1-5	TRBD1	TRBV7-6	TGTGCCAGCAGCCCTGGGGACAGTAGCAATCAGCCCCAGCATTTT	CASSPGDSSNQPQHF
NA	TRBJ1-2	NA	TRBV11-2	TGTGCCAGCAGCCCCCGCCCAGGGTTTCGCGGCTACACCTTC	CASSPRPGFRGYTF
few	TRBJ2-3	TRBD2	TRBV4-1	TGCGCCAGCAGCGAAGCCGGGACTAGCGGGGGTAGCACAGATACGCAGTATTTT	CASSEAGTSGGSTDTQYF
few	TRBJ2-3	TRBD2	TRBV5-4	TGTGCCAGCAAAGCTTATGCTAGCGGGAGCACAGATACGCAGTATTTT	CASKAYASGSTDTQYF
NA	TRBJ2-2	TRBD1	TRBV27	TGTGCCAGCAGTTTGTCGGGACAGCACGGGGAGCTGTTTTTT	CASSLSGQHGELFF
few	TRBJ2-7	TRBD1	TRBV10-3	TGTGCCATCAGTGGTACGACAGGGACCGAGCAGTACTTC	CAISGTTGTEQYF
NA	TRBJ2-7	TRBD1	TRBV18	TGTGCCAGCTCATTGGGACAGACCTACGAGCAGTACTTC	CASSLGQTYEQYF
NA	TRBJ2-5	NA	TRBV5-1	TGCGCCAGCAGCTTGGAGGGGCAAGAGACCCAGTACTTC	CASSLEGQETQYF
NA	TRBJ2-5	NA	TRBV30	TGTGCCTGGGGTCTCGGACAGAAAGTAGGGGAGACCCAGTACTTC	CAWGLGQKVGETQYF
NA	TRBJ2-5	TRBD1	TRBV7-2	TGTGCCAGCAGCTTAAGTCCGGGACAGGGCCAAGAGACCCAGTACTTC	CASSLSPGQGQETQYF
NA	TRBJ1-5	TRBD1	TRBV30	TGTGCCTGGAGTGGAGGACAGGCTAGCAATCAGCCCCAGCATTTT	CAWSGGQASNQPQHF
NA	TRBJ2-2	NA	TRBV2	TGTGCCAGCAGTGTTTATACCGGGGAGCTGTTTTTT	CASSVYTGELFF
NA	TRBJ2-1	NA	TRBV18	TGTGCCAGCTCACCTCTAGCGACAGACTACAATGAGCAGTTCTTC	CASSPLATDYNEQFF
few	TRBJ2-5	TRBD2	TRBV9	TGTGCCAGCAGCGTAGGACTAGCCGAAGAGACCCAGTACTTC	CASSVGLAEETQYF
few	TRBJ2-7	TRBD2	TRBV11-2	TGTGCCAGCAGCTTAGGCTTTGGACTAGCGGTTACCTACGAGCAGTACTTC	CASSLGFGLAVTYEQYF
few	TRBJ2-7	TRBD1	TRBV7-2	TGTGCCAGCAGCAGGGACAGGCTCGGCGAGCAGTACTTC	CASSRDRLGEQYF
few	TRBJ2-5	NA	TRBV29-1	TGCAGCGGGGGGGGGCCGGAGGGAGAGACCCAGTACTTC	CSGGGPEGETQYF
NA	TRBJ2-1	TRBD2	TRBV6-5	TGTGCCAGCCAAGCGGGAGGTGTCAATGAGCAGTTCTTC	CASQAGGVNEQFF
few	TRBJ1-2	NA	TRBV5-6	TGTGCCAGCAGCCGGGACATCAATGGCTACACCTTC	CASSRDINGYTF
many	TRBJ2-5	TRBD1	TRBV30	TGTGCCTGGAGAGGGACAGCGGAGTTCCATGGGACCCAGTACTTC	CAWRGTAEFHGTQYF
few	TRBJ2-2	NA	TRBV29-1	TGCAGCGGCTCCGGGAACACCGGGGAGCTGTTTTTT	CSGSGNTGELFF
few	TRBJ1-3	NA	TRBV9	TGTGCCAGCAGCGCTCGACAGGACCCCTCTGGAAACACCATATATTTT	CASSARQDPSGNTIYF
NA	TRBJ2-7	TRBD1	TRBV19	TGTGCCAGTAGTATCTCGGAGACAGGGTCCTACGAGCAGTACTTC	CASSISETGSYEQYF
few	TRBJ2-2	TRBD2	TRBV4-2	TGTGCCAGCAGCCAATCGAGACTAGCGGAGAACACCGGGGAGCTGTTTTTT	CASSQSRLAENTGELFF
NA	TRBJ2-7	NA	TRBV5-1	TGCGCCAGCAGCCCGGGGTCTGGCTACGAGCAGTACTTC	CASSPGSGYEQYF
NA	TRBJ2-5	NA	TRBV9	TGTGCCAGCAGCGGACTCGGGGGGCCAGAGACCCAGTACTTC	CASSGLGGPETQYF
few	TRBJ1-5	TRBD1	TRBV6-6	TGTGCCAGCAGGCGACAGGGTTTCGGGAATCAGCCCCAGCATTTT	CASRRQGFGNQPQHF
NA	TRBJ2-1	TRBD1	TRBV5-1	TGCGCCAGCAGCTCGGGACAGGGGGCCTACAATGAGCAGTTCTTC	CASSSGQGAYNEQFF